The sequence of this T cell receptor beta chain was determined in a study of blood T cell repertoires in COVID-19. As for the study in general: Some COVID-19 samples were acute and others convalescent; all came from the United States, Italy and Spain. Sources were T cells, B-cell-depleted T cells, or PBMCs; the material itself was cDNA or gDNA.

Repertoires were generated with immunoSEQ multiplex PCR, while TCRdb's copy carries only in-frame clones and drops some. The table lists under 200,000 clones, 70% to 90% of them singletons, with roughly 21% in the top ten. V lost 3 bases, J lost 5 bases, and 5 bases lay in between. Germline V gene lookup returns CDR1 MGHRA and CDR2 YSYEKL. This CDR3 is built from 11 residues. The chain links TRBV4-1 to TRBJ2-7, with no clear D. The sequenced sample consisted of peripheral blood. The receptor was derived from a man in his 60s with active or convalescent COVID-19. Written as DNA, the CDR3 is TGCGCCAGCAGCCAGTCAGACGAGCAGTACTTC. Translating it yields CASSQSDEQYF.